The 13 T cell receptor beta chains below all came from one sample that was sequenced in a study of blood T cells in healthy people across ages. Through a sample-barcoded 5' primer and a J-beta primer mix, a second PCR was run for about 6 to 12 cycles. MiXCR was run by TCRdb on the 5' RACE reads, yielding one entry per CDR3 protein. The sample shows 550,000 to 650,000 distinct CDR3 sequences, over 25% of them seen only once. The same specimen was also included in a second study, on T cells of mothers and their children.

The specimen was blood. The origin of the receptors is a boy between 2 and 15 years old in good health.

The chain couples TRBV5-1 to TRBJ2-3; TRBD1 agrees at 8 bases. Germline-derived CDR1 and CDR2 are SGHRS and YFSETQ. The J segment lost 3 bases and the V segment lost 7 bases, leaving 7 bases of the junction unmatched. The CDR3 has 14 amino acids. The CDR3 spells CASRTGYSTDTQYF. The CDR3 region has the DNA TGCGCCAGCCGGACAGGGTATTCGACAGATACGCAGTATTTT.

The CDR3 nucleotides are TGCGCCAGCAGCTTGAGGCCTACTAGCGGGTATGGTGAGCAGTTCTTC. Protein sequence: CASSLRPTSGYGEQFF. The genes are TRBV5-1 and TRBJ2-1; 9 bases fit TRBD2. CDR1 SGHRS and CDR2 YFSETQ come from the germline V gene. The CDR3 loop spans 16 amino acids. After removal of 1 base from V and 9 bases from J, the junction contained 11 bases not matched to a gene.

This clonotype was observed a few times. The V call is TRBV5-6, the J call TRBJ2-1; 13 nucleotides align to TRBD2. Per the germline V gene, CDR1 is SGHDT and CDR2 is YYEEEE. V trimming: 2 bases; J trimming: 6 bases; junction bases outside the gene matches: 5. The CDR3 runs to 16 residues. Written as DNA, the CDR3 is TGTGCCAGCAGCTTCTTACTAGCGGGAGGGGGCAATGAGCAGTTCTTC. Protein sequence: CASSFLLAGGGNEQFF.

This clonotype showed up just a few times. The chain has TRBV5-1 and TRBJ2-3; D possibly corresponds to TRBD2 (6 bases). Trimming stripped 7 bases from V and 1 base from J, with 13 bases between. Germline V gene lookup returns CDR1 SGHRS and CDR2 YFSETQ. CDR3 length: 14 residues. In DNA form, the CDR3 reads TGCGCCAGCGGGCCGGGACTTGGCACAGATACGCAGTATTTT. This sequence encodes CASGPGLGTDTQYF.

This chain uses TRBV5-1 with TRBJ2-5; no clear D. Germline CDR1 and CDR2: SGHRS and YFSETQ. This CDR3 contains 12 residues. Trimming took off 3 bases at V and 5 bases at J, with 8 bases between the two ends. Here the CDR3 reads CASSSHFETQYF. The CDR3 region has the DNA TGCGCCAGCAGCTCCCACTTCGAGACCCAGTACTTC.

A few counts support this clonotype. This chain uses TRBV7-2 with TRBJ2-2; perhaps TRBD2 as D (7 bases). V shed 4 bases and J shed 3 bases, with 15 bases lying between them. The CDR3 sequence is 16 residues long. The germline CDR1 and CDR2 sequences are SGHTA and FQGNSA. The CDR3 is CASSSRRGAHTGELFF. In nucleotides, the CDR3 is TGTGCCAGCAGCTCCCGTCGGGGGGCGCACACCGGGGAGCTGTTTTTT.

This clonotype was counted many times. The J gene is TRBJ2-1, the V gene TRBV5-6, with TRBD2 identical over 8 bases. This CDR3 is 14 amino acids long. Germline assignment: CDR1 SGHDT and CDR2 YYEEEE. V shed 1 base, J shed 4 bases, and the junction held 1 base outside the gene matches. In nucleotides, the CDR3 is TGTGCCAGCAGCTTGACTAGCGGATACAATGAGCAGTTCTTC. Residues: CASSLTSGYNEQFF.

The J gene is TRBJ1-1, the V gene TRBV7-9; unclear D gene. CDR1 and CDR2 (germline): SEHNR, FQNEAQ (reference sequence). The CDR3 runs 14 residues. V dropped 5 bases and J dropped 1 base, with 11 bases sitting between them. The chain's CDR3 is CASSVTDGNTEAFF. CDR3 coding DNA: TGTGCCAGCAGCGTCACAGATGGGAACACTGAAGCTTTCTTT.

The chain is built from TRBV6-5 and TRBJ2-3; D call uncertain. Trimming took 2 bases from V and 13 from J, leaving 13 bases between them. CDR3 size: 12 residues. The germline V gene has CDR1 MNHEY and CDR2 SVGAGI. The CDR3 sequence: CASSYRSDPKYF. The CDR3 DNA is TGTGCCAGCAGTTACAGGTCGGATCCAAAGTATTTT.

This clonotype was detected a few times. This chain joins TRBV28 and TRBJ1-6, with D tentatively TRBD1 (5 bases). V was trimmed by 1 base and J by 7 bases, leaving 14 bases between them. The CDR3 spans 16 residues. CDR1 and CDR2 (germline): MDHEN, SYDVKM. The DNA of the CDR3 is TGTGCCAGCAGTTTATTCATGGGGGATGGGAATTCACCCCTCCACTTT. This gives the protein CASSLFMGDGNSPLHF.

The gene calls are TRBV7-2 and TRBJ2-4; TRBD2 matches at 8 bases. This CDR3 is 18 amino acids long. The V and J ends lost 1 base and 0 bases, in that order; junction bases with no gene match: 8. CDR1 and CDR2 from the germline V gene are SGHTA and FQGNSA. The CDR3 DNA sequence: TGTGCCAGCAGCTTAGTGGGCGGGAGGAAGACAGCCAAAAACATTCAGTACTTC. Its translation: CASSLVGGRKTAKNIQYF.

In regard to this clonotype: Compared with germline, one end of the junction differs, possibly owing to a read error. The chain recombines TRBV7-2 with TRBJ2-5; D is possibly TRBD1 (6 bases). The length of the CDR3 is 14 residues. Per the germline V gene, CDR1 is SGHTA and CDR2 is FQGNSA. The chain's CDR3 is CAGSPDRTQETQYF. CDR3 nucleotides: TGTGCCGGCAGCCCAGACAGGACCCAAGAGACCCAGTACTTC.

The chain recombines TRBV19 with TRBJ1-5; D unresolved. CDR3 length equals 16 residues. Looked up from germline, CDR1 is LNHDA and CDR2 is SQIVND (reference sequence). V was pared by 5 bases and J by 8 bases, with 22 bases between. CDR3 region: CASSPRTSPGGEPQHF. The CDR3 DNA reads TGTGCCAGTAGTCCCCGAACGTCCCCGGGTGGTGAGCCCCAGCATTTT.